The clone carrying this T cell receptor beta chain was seen many times. Its target is not known. The data are from a study of Graves' ophthalmopathy and Graves' hyperthyroidism. On the study more broadly: Calling hyperthyroidism stable required that no ophthalmopathy show up within 18 months of follow-up. General study results and limits: As the model predicted ophthalmopathy progression, it achieved a sensitivity of 70.59% and a specificity of 72.22%. Most expanded clonotypes from thyroid (those above 0.001 frequency) were also found in blood.

The CDR3 has 10 residues. Germline CDR1 reads SQVTM; CDR2 reads ANQGSEA. V was pared by 4 bases and J by 8 bases, with 8 bases between. RNA transcripts yielded amplified TCR beta CDR3 regions. Second-round multiplex PCR came after first-round RT-PCR with HTBI primers. Each CDR3 protein is one row after TCRdb ran MiXCR on the multiplex PCR reads. The sample comprises about 1.1 million distinct CDR3 sequences, about 36% of which are singletons, and more than 9.5% rests with the top ten. The sequencing input was peripheral blood or thyroid tissue (not recorded which). This chain links TRBV29-1 with TRBJ1-1; D may be TRBD1 (5 bases). This TCR was sampled from an adult man with Graves' hyperthyroidism. In DNA, the CDR3 is TGCAGCGTTGGATGGGGGGAAGCTTTCTTT. Protein product: CSVGWGEAFF.